Below, 29 T cell receptor beta chains from the same sample are listed, as sequenced in a study of CD8+ T cells in alopecia areata. Sample treatment: oral pan-JAK inhibitor, 5-10 mg twice daily. RNA extraction and reverse transcription yielded cDNA as sequencing template. Libraries were prepared by immunoSEQ multiplex PCR; TCRdb keeps only in-frame clonotypes and omits some of them. This table has about 160,000 clones, about three fifths appearing once. The material was CD4+ T cells sorted from blood, obtained at week 4, from a patient treated with tofacitinib. The source of these receptors is a human donor with alopecia areata.

For the CDR3, the DNA is TGTGCCAGCTCCGAGGGGTTGAGGAGTGAGACCCAGTACTTC. Translation: CASSEGLRSETQYF. The genes are TRBV4-2 and TRBJ2-5; D is perhaps TRBD1 or TRBD2 (5 bases each). The V end lost 8 bases, the J end lost 5 bases, and 18 bases lay between the germline ends. The CDR3 extends over 14 amino acids. Germline values: CDR1 LGHNA, CDR2 YNFKEQ.

This rearrangement joins TRBV6-1 to TRBJ1-2, with D possibly being TRBD1 (5 bases). Trimming shortened V by 1 base and J by 5 bases, and 14 bases separated the two germline ends. The CDR3 has 15 residues. Germline V CDR1 and CDR2: MNHNS, SASEGT. CDR3 residues: CASSEGGAAGYGYTF. The DNA for the CDR3 is TGTGCCAGCAGTGAAGGCGGGGCCGCCGGGTATGGCTACACCTTC.

The chain links TRBV4-2 to TRBJ1-2; D unclear. The CDR3 extends over 16 amino acids. Germline V gene sequence: CDR1 LGHNA, CDR2 YNFKEQ. V dropped 1 base and J dropped 2 bases, with 14 bases sitting between them. As DNA, the CDR3 is TGTGCCAGCAGCCAAGTTACGGGGTCGGCAAACTATGGCTACACCTTC. Its translation: CASSQVTGSANYGYTF.

V and J are TRBV4-2 and TRBJ1-2; 9 bases align to TRBD1. Germline-derived CDR1 and CDR2 are LGHNA and YNFKEQ. The CDR3 spans 15 residues. The V gene end was trimmed by 0 bases and the J gene end by 8 bases; junction bases not matched to a gene: 7. The CDR3 DNA reads TGTGCCAGCAGCCAAGAGGCGGACAGGGGCCTGGGCTACACCTTC. Translation gives CASSQEADRGLGYTF.

The V gene is TRBV30, the J gene TRBJ1-2; TRBD1 might be the D (5 bases). There are 13 residues in the CDR3. Looked up from germline, CDR1 is GTSNPN and CDR2 is SVGIG (reference sequence). Trimming pared 3 bases from V and 0 bases from J, leaving 8 bases between. The CDR3 loop reads CAWRRGANYGYTF. CDR3 in DNA: TGTGCCTGGAGGAGGGGAGCTAACTATGGCTACACCTTC.

CDR3 DNA sequence: TGTGCCAGCAGCCCGGACAGGGGTAGGGGAATTCAGTACTTC. Protein: CASSPDRGRGIQYF. The chain employs TRBV14 and TRBJ2-4; TRBD1 matches at 9 bases. Trimming cost V 4 bases and J 10 bases; bases outside gene matches: 8. Germline V lookup: CDR1 SGHDN, CDR2 FVKESK. The CDR3 covers 14 residues. The variable domain in full, completed from reference TRBV14 and TRBJ2-4, reads EAGVTQFPSHSVIEKGQTVTLRCDPISGHDNLYWYRRVMGKEIKFLLHFVKESKQDESGMPNNRFLAERTGGTYSTLKVQPAELEDSGVYFCASSPDRGRGIQYFGAGTRLSVL.

The rearrangement uses TRBV6-5 and TRBJ1-4; 7 positions agree with TRBD1. The V gene end was trimmed by 4 bases and the J gene end by 7 bases; junction bases not matched to a gene: 3. Germline V gene sequence: CDR1 MNHEY, CDR2 SVGAGI. The CDR3 extends over 13 amino acids. The CDR3 is CASSLQGSEKLFF. The CDR3 DNA is TGTGCCAGCAGTTTACAGGGGAGTGAAAAACTGTTTTTT.

The CDR3 DNA sequence: TGTGCCAGCAGCTTAGGCGGGACACCTTCCTACGAGCAGTACTTC. Its translation: CASSLGGTPSYEQYF. This chain connects TRBV5-4 to TRBJ2-7; tentatively, D is TRBD1 or TRBD2 (6 bases each). There are 15 residues in the CDR3. V lost 2 bases and J lost 1, with 13 bases in between. CDR1 SGHNT and CDR2 YYREEE come from the germline V gene (reference sequence).

J is TRBJ1-5 and V is TRBV10-3; D not resolved. Germline V gives CDR1 ENHRY, CDR2 SYGVKD. The CDR3 has 12 residues. V lost 11 bases to trimming and J lost 1 base, with 9 bases between them. CDR3 amino acids: CAVQSSNQPQHF. In DNA form, the CDR3 reads TGTGCCGTCCAAAGCAGCAATCAGCCCCAGCATTTT.

This chain connects TRBV2 to TRBJ2-1, with 15 nucleotides matching TRBD2. Germline assignment: CDR1 SNHLY and CDR2 FYNNEI. Trimming took 6 bases from V and 7 from J; bases not matched to a gene: 4. This CDR3 comprises 15 residues. The CDR3 DNA follows: TGTGCCAGCAGCCTGGGACTAGCGGGGGGAAATGAGCAGTTCTTC. It encodes CASSLGLAGGNEQFF. Based on the CDR3 plus reference TRBV2 and TRBJ2-1, the full variable domain is EPEVTQTPSHQVTQMGQEVILRCVPISNHLYFYWYRQILGQKVEFLVSFYNNEISEKSEIFDDQFSVERPDGSNFTLKIRSTKLEDSAMYFCASSLGLAGGNEQFFGPGTRLTVL.

This chain uses TRBV29-1 with TRBJ2-7; 7 bases align to TRBD1. Germline CDR1 is SQVTM and CDR2 is ANQGSEA. The CDR3 spans 13 residues. V shed 6 bases and J 1 base; nucleotides not matched to a gene: 6. The CDR3 DNA follows: TGCAGCGTGATACCGACAGGGTCCTACGAGCAGTACTTC. Translation gives CSVIPTGSYEQYF.

There are a few counts of this clone. The J gene is TRBJ2-1, the V gene TRBV27; D perhaps matches TRBD1 (5 bases). The CDR3 covers 15 residues. V gave up 4 bases and J gave up 7 bases, with 17 bases separating them. Germline CDR1 and CDR2: MNHEY and SMNVEV (reference sequence). This CDR3 is CASSSGAVPANEQFF. The CDR3 DNA reads as TGTGCCAGCAGTTCTGGGGCAGTGCCCGCTAATGAGCAGTTCTTC.

J is TRBJ1-4 and V is TRBV23-1; a weak D match, TRBD1 (5 bases). TRBV23-1 is designated an ORF whose function remains uncertain. Between the trimmed V and J ends, which lost 3 bases and 0 bases, there was a span of 20 bases. The CDR3 covers 19 residues. The CDR3 sequence: CASSHKGASWEATNEKLFF. CDR3 sequence (DNA): TGCGCCAGCAGTCATAAAGGGGCCAGCTGGGAAGCAACTAATGAAAAACTGTTTTTT.

The rearrangement uses TRBV5-6 and TRBJ1-5; the D gene is possibly TRBD1 (6 bases). The V end was cut by 3 bases, the J end by 9 bases, with 10 bases between. CDR1 is SGHDT, CDR2 YYEEEE, per germline. This CDR3 is built from 12 residues. The CDR3 sequence is CASSYGTLPQHF. The CDR3, as DNA: TGTGCCAGCAGCTACGGGACACTGCCCCAGCATTTT. The full variable domain, with the rest looked up from reference TRBV5-6 and TRBJ1-5, is DAGVTQSPTHLIKTRGQQVTLRCSPKSGHDTVSWYQQALGQGPQFIFQYYEEEERQRGNFPDRFSGHQFPNYSSELNVNALLLGDSALYLCASSYGTLPQHFGDGTRLSIL.

Comment on this clone: The junction shows a germline mismatch at one end, possibly a read error. The chain carries TRBV7-7 and TRBJ2-5; TRBD2 is a possible D gene (6 bases). The CDR3 is 13 amino acids. Germline V gives CDR1 SSHAT, CDR2 FNYEAQ (reference sequence). CDR3 sequence: CASSGLGGETQYF. The CDR3 bases are TGTGCTAGCAGCGGACTGGGAGGAGAGACCCAGTACTTC.

The chain carries TRBV4-1 and TRBJ1-1; D might be TRBD1 (6 bases). Germline V gene lookup returns CDR1 MGHRA and CDR2 YSYEKL. The CDR3 has 18 amino acids. V shed 0 bases and J shed 4 bases, with 21 bases lying between them. CDR3 sequence (DNA): TGCGCCAGCAGCCAAGATACCGGGACACCTACGTATAGCACTGAAGCTTTCTTT. Translation gives CASSQDTGTPTYSTEAFF.

Written as DNA, the CDR3 is TGCAGCGTTGTCAGGCTAGCAGACTACAATGAGCAGTTCTTC. Amino acid sequence: CSVVRLADYNEQFF. This chain uses TRBV29-1 with TRBJ2-1; a weak D match, TRBD2 (5 bases). V lost 4 bases and J lost 3, with 13 bases in between. The CDR3 sequence is 14 residues long. Germline CDR1 and CDR2: SQVTM and ANQGSEA.

This clone was counted between two and nine times. The sample contains more than one DNA sequence encoding this CDR3. The rearrangement joins TRBV7-9 to TRBJ1-1; TRBD1 might be the D (5 bases). This CDR3 has 13 residues. Germline assignment: CDR1 SEHNR and CDR2 FQNEAQ (reference sequence). V lost 4 bases to trimming and J lost 0 bases, with 6 bases between them. The DNA for the CDR3 is TGTGCCAGCAGCTCGACAGTGAACACTGAAGCTTTCTTT. Translating gives CASSSTVNTEAFF.

This clone turned up a few times. The chain uses TRBV2 and TRBJ1-1; no reliable D call. The CDR3 runs 13 residues. The germline V gene encodes CDR1 SNHLY and CDR2 FYNNEI. Trimming pared 7 bases from V and 0 bases from J, leaving 9 bases between. CDR3 amino acids: CASMTMMNTEAFF. The CDR3 coding sequence is TGTGCCAGCATGACCATGATGAACACTGAAGCTTTCTTT.

The chain recombines TRBV30 with TRBJ1-2, with a tentative D call TRBD1 (6 bases). From germline, CDR1 is GTSNPN and CDR2 SVGIG (reference sequence). The length of the CDR3 is 12 residues. Trimming removed 3 bases at V and 2 bases at J, with 7 bases between. The CDR3 spells CAWRQGNYGYTF. In DNA, the CDR3 is TGTGCCTGGAGACAGGGAAACTATGGCTACACCTTC.

V gene TRBV7-9 combines with J gene TRBJ2-3; D gene ambiguous. This CDR3 has 14 amino acids. V shed 1 base and J shed 4 bases, with 9 bases lying between them. Germline CDR1 is SEHNR and CDR2 is FQNEAQ (reference sequence). The DNA for the CDR3 is TGTGCCAGCAGCTTAGGCTTTTTGTCAGATACGCAGTATTTT. Its protein product is CASSLGFLSDTQYF. Complete variable domain (other parts from reference TRBV7-9 and TRBJ2-3): DTGVSQNPRHKITKRGQNVTFRCDPISEHNRLYWYRQTLGQGPEFLTYFQNEAQLEKSRLLSDRFSAERPKGSFSTLEIQRTEQGDSAMYLCASSLGFLSDTQYFGPGTRLTVL.

This clone was recorded only once. The V and J genes are TRBV9 and TRBJ2-7; no clear D gene. CDR1 is SGDLS, CDR2 YYNGEE, per germline. Deletions cut 4 bases from V and 1 base from J, with 15 bases between. The CDR3 has 15 amino acids. The CDR3 loop reads CASSPSGQSSYEQYF. In nucleotides, the CDR3 is TGTGCCAGCAGCCCCTCCGGGCAATCATCCTACGAGCAGTACTTC. The full variable domain, in which reference TRBV9 and TRBJ2-7 provide the parts outside the CDR3, is DSGVTQTPKHLITATGQRVTLRCSPRSGDLSVYWYQQSLDQGLQFLIQYYNGEERAKGNILERFSAQQFPDLHSELNLSSLELGDSALYFCASSPSGQSSYEQYFGPGTRLTVT.

V usage is TRBV5-6 and J usage is TRBJ2-7, with 7 bases aligning to TRBD1. The germline gives CDR1 SGHDT, CDR2 YYEEEE. V dropped 2 bases and J dropped 5; count of bases not matched to a gene: 10. The CDR3 totals 15 residues. CDR3 bases: TGTGCCAGCAGCTTTGTCGGGACAGCTATTGACGAGCAGTACTTC. It is translated as CASSFVGTAIDEQYF.

The chain employs TRBV29-1 and TRBJ2-5, with a tentative D call TRBD2 (6 bases). V lost 7 bases and J 4 bases, leaving 19 bases between the germline ends. The germline CDR1 and CDR2 sequences are SQVTM and ANQGSEA. The CDR3 spans 14 residues. The CDR3 sequence is CSASLGDGGETQYF. CDR3 DNA sequence: TGCAGCGCCTCTCTGGGGGACGGGGGAGAGACCCAGTACTTC.

The chain employs TRBV20-1 and TRBJ1-2; D is uncertain. Trimming removed 3 bases at V and 5 bases at J, with 7 bases between. The V gene's germline CDR1 is DFQATT and CDR2 SNEGSKA (reference sequence). CDR3 size: 11 residues. CDR3 nucleotides: TGCAGTGCTAGCGATGTTTATGGCTACACCTTC. Translating it yields CSASDVYGYTF.

The chain has TRBV5-1 and TRBJ2-3; 7 nucleotides align to TRBD2. Germline CDR1 and CDR2: SGHRS and YFSETQ. The CDR3 spans 17 residues. The trim removed 3 bases at V and 3 bases at J, leaving 13 bases unmatched. The CDR3 sequence is CASSSRGDPSGTDTQYF. The CDR3 DNA follows: TGCGCCAGCAGCTCCCGGGGGGACCCATCGGGGACAGATACGCAGTATTTT.

The J gene is TRBJ2-6, the V gene TRBV5-1; 10 bases are a match to TRBD1. The ends lost 0 bases at V and 4 bases at J; junction bases unmatched: 4. This CDR3 is built from 17 residues. The germline V gene has CDR1 SGHRS and CDR2 YFSETQ. The CDR3 bases are TGCGCCAGCAGCTTGGGGGACAGGGGTTCCGGGGCCAACGTCCTGACTTTC. Translating it yields CASSLGDRGSGANVLTF. The complete variable domain, with remaining parts taken from reference TRBV5-1 and TRBJ2-6, reads KAGVTQTPRYLIKTRGQQVTLSCSPISGHRSVSWYQQTPGQGLQFLFEYFSETQRNKGNFPGRFSGRQFSNSRSEMNVSTLELGDSALYLCASSLGDRGSGANVLTFGAGSRLTVL.

V and J are TRBV5-1 and TRBJ2-3; 10 nucleotides match TRBD1. The trim removed 6 bases at V and 5 bases at J, leaving 6 bases unmatched. CDR3 length equals 14 residues. The germline V gene has CDR1 SGHRS and CDR2 YFSETQ. Here the CDR3 reads CASTRDRGGDTQYF. CDR3 coding DNA: TGCGCCAGCACCCGGGACAGGGGTGGAGATACGCAGTATTTT.

This clone was observed a single time. The chain carries TRBV30 and TRBJ2-5, with D maybe TRBD1 (6 bases). Trimming pared 1 base from V and 4 bases from J, leaving 10 bases between. CDR3 length: 13 amino acids. From germline, CDR1 is GTSNPN and CDR2 SVGIG (reference sequence). The DNA for the CDR3 is TGTGCCTGGAGTGACAGGGTAGGAGAGACCCAGTACTTC. It codes for CAWSDRVGETQYF.